The 27 T cell receptor beta chains given below trace back to one sample, sequenced in a study of cytomegalovirus exposure and HLA in healthy donors. The primer mix had 60 Vbeta and 13 Jbeta primers. Using immunoSEQ multiplex PCR, the repertoire was profiled, and TCRdb retains in-frame clones only, with some absent. The table lists roughly 130,000 clones, 65% to 90% of them singletons, with 0.7% in the top ten. The sequenced sample was PBMCs. Every receptor here comes from a man between 18 and 29 years old in good health and CMV-seronegative.

V usage is TRBV6-6 and J usage is TRBJ1-1, with D unresolved. The V end was cut by 5 bases, the J end by 5 bases, with 12 bases between. CDR3 length: 13 amino acids. The germline CDR1 and CDR2 sequences are MNHNY and SVGAGI (reference sequence). The DNA for the CDR3 is TGTGCCAGCAGTCGAGAGGGTCGTACTGAAGCTTTCTTT. Encoded protein: CASSREGRTEAFF.

The chain uses TRBV27 and TRBJ1-5; a possible D gene is TRBD1 (6 bases). The length of the CDR3 is 14 residues. The germline V gene encodes CDR1 MNHEY and CDR2 SMNVEV (reference sequence). V lost 7 bases, J lost 15 bases, and 25 bases lay in between. CDR3 region: CASIADRLGSRPHF. The CDR3 coding sequence is TGTGCCAGCATCGCCGACAGGTTAGGCAGCCGGCCGCATTTT.

The chain combines TRBV27 with TRBJ2-2; weak D call: TRBD2 (6 bases). V shed 2 bases and J shed 4 bases, with 11 bases lying between them. Germline CDR1 reads MNHEY; CDR2 reads SMNVEV (reference sequence). The CDR3 covers 15 residues. CDR3: CASSLRLEGTGELFF. The CDR3 DNA sequence: TGTGCCAGCAGTTTAAGGTTGGAGGGCACCGGGGAGCTGTTTTTT.

This chain uses TRBV5-1 with TRBJ2-3; D might be TRBD2 (6 bases). The ends were cut back, 3 bases at V and 3 bases at J, with 14 bases in the middle. The germline gives CDR1 SGHRS, CDR2 YFSETQ. The CDR3 length is 15 residues. CDR3: CASSSLAERTDTQYF. In nucleotides, the CDR3 is TGCGCCAGCAGCTCCTTAGCGGAGAGGACAGATACGCAGTATTTT.

The V and J genes are TRBV28 and TRBJ1-2, with a possible D match to TRBD1 (6 bases). The germline V gene has CDR1 MDHEN and CDR2 SYDVKM. The ends were cut back, 6 bases at V and 6 bases at J, with 11 bases in the middle. The CDR3 extends over 12 amino acids. Here the CDR3 DNA reads TGTGCCAGCAGACAGGGCAAGAATGGCTACACCTTC. Residues: CASRQGKNGYTF.

This clone was recorded once. The chain carries TRBV18 and TRBJ1-1; 11 bases align to TRBD1. This CDR3 contains 15 residues. Germline assignment: CDR1 KGHSH and CDR2 LQKENI. V was clipped by 6 bases and J by 4 bases; unmatched bases: 7. CDR3 residues: CASSLLGTGGTEAFF. The DNA of the CDR3 is TGTGCCAGCTCTCTCCTGGGGACAGGGGGCACTGAAGCTTTCTTT.

This clone was detected once. The chain uses TRBV19 and TRBJ2-1; no reliable D call. The CDR3 runs 12 residues. V lost 4 bases, J lost 4 bases, and 5 bases lay in between. Germline CDR1 and CDR2: LNHDA and SQIVND (reference sequence). The CDR3 region is CASSTGYNEQFF. CDR3 sequence (DNA): TGTGCCAGTAGTACAGGTTACAATGAGCAGTTCTTC.

The chain couples TRBV5-1 to TRBJ1-1, with D possibly matching TRBD1 (5 bases). V shed 0 bases and J shed 8 bases, with 20 bases lying between them. CDR1 SGHRS and CDR2 YFSETQ come from the germline V gene. The CDR3 has 16 amino acids. CDR3 in amino acids: CASSLESGAGEGEAFF. CDR3 coding DNA: TGCGCCAGCAGCTTGGAGAGCGGGGCAGGTGAGGGGGAAGCTTTCTTT.

The CDR3 is CAISAETGVNTEAFF. DNA for the CDR3: TGTGCCATCAGTGCCGAGACAGGGGTGAACACTGAAGCTTTCTTT. The V gene is TRBV10-3, the J gene TRBJ1-1; 8 bases match TRBD1. CDR1 and CDR2 from the germline V gene are ENHRY and SYGVKD. The CDR3 spans 15 residues. Trimming at V came to 4 bases and at J to 0 bases, leaving 4 bases not matched to a gene.

This sequence joins TRBV5-5 and TRBJ2-7, with D tentatively TRBD1 (5 bases). CDR1 is SGHKS, CDR2 YYEKEE, per germline (reference sequence). This CDR3 region has 14 residues. Trimming took 7 bases from V and 0 from J, leaving 14 bases between them. The CDR3 loop reads CASGLDSNSYEQYF. CDR3 DNA sequence: TGTGCCAGCGGCCTAGACAGTAACTCCTACGAGCAGTACTTC.

This clone was seen only once. The chain recombines TRBV28 with TRBJ1-2; D possibly corresponds to TRBD1 (5 bases). Trimming cost V 6 bases and J 3 bases, with 14 bases left between them. CDR1 is MDHEN, CDR2 SYDVKM, per germline. This CDR3 is 14 amino acids long. The CDR3 is CASSTAGGYYGYTF. The DNA for the CDR3 is TGTGCCAGCAGCACCGCCGGGGGGTACTATGGCTACACCTTC.

The genes are TRBV25-1 and TRBJ2-2; D might be TRBD2 (5 bases). The germline CDR1 and CDR2 sequences are MGHDK and SYGVNS. Trimming stripped 2 bases from V and 2 bases from J, with 12 bases between. The CDR3 runs to 16 residues. CDR3 DNA sequence: TGTGCCAGCAGTGAAGAAACGGGGTTTAACACCGGGGAGCTGTTTTTT. The encoded protein is CASSEETGFNTGELFF.

The chain employs TRBV4-1 and TRBJ1-2; a weak D match, TRBD1 (5 bases). With 0 bases removed from V and 5 bases from J, the gap between germline ends came to 10 bases. Germline V gene lookup returns CDR1 MGHRA and CDR2 YSYEKL. The CDR3 extends over 14 amino acids. The DNA of the CDR3 is TGCGCCAGCAGCCAAGAGACAGCAAGATATGGCTACACCTTC. Protein product: CASSQETARYGYTF.

The V gene is TRBV7-2, the J gene TRBJ1-2, with unresolved D. CDR1 SGHTA and CDR2 FQGNSA come from the germline V gene. The V end was cut by 3 bases, the J end by 2 bases, with 7 bases between. CDR3 size: 13 residues. The CDR3 nucleotides are TGTGCCAGCAGCTTTCGCCAGAACTATGGCTACACCTTC. This translates into CASSFRQNYGYTF.

The rearrangement links TRBV7-2 to TRBJ2-3, with TRBD2 matching 9 bases. There are 15 residues in the CDR3. Trimming at V came to 5 bases and at J to 1 base, leaving 4 bases not matched to a gene. CDR1 is SGHTA and CDR2 is FQGNSA in the germline V gene. The chain's CDR3 is CASSRSGGGTDTQYF. The CDR3 DNA sequence: TGTGCCAGCAGCCGTAGCGGGGGCGGCACAGATACGCAGTATTTT.

The V gene is TRBV9, the J gene TRBJ1-1; 7 bases match TRBD1. The germline CDR1 and CDR2 sequences are SGDLS and YYNGEE. The CDR3 spans 15 residues. V lost 0 bases to trimming and J lost 5 bases; unmatched junction nucleotides: 7. CDR3 region: CASSVGTGGWTEAFF. The CDR3 nucleotides are TGTGCCAGCAGCGTAGGGACAGGAGGATGGACTGAAGCTTTCTTT.

V gene TRBV27 combines with J gene TRBJ2-3, with 8 bases identical to TRBD1. This CDR3 contains 15 residues. V shed 8 bases, J shed 5 bases, and the junction held 12 bases outside the gene matches. Germline lookup yields CDR1 MNHEY and CDR2 SMNVEV (reference sequence). The CDR3 bases are TGTGCCAGCTTTTCTCAACAGGGGGAGAGAGATACGCAGTATTTT. Translating it yields CASFSQQGERDTQYF.

This chain links TRBV9 with TRBJ2-7; a weak D match, TRBD1 (7 bases). The germline V gene has CDR1 SGDLS and CDR2 YYNGEE. The CDR3 covers 15 residues. V was shortened by 3 bases and J by 1 base, with 14 bases between the two germline ends. CDR3 DNA: TGTGCCAGCAGCGGCGGGACAGCTGCTTCCTACGAGCAGTACTTC. It yields the protein CASSGGTAASYEQYF.

The CDR3 is CASSVEDYSTDTQYF. The CDR3 nucleotides are TGTGCCAGCAGCGTAGAGGACTACAGCACAGATACGCAGTATTTT. The chain joins TRBV9 to TRBJ2-3; D might be TRBD2 (6 bases). CDR3 length equals 15 residues. The V gene's germline CDR1 is SGDLS and CDR2 YYNGEE. Trimming stripped 0 bases from V and 0 bases from J, with 8 bases between.

The gene calls are TRBV7-9 and TRBJ2-2; 8 bases agree with TRBD1. Trimming took 11 bases from V and 1 from J; bases not matched to a gene: 12. CDR1 is SEHNR, CDR2 FQNEAQ, per germline (reference sequence). This CDR3 has 16 residues. The DNA for the CDR3 is TGTGCCGGGGATCGGGGACAGGCCAAGAACACCGGGGAGCTGTTTTTT. Encoded protein: CAGDRGQAKNTGELFF.

The chain joins TRBV28 to TRBJ2-7; weak D call: TRBD2 (5 bases). The CDR3 sequence is 11 residues long. The germline CDR1 and CDR2 sequences are MDHEN and SYDVKM. The V end lost 4 bases, the J end lost 5 bases, and 6 bases lay between the germline ends. Here the CDR3 reads CASSWTHEQYF. The CDR3 region has the DNA TGTGCCAGCAGTTGGACTCACGAGCAGTACTTC.

This chain uses TRBV30 with TRBJ2-3; D ambiguous. The V end was cut by 0 bases, the J end by 4 bases, with 8 bases between. The CDR3 sequence is 13 residues long. In germline, CDR1 is GTSNPN, CDR2 SVGIG (reference sequence). The CDR3 here is CAWSVVRADTQYF. Here the CDR3 DNA reads TGTGCCTGGAGTGTAGTGAGAGCAGATACGCAGTATTTT.

This chain joins TRBV28 and TRBJ2-7; 9 bases fit TRBD1. The CDR3 is 15 residues long. J was trimmed by 8 bases and V by 6 bases; bases with no gene match: 14. The germline V gene has CDR1 MDHEN and CDR2 SYDVKM. CDR3 bases: TGTGCCAGCAGAACTCAGGGACAGGGTAGGTCACAGCAGTACTTC. The encoded protein is CASRTQGQGRSQQYF.

The rearrangement uses TRBV7-2 and TRBJ1-1, with a possible D match to TRBD1 (5 bases). The CDR3 has 14 residues. Germline CDR1 is SGHTA and CDR2 is FQGNSA. Trimming left V 1 base short and J 3 bases short, with 9 bases between. The CDR3 DNA sequence: TGTGCCAGCAGCTTAGGTAGGGGTGACACTGAAGCTTTCTTT. Its protein is CASSLGRGDTEAFF.

The V gene is TRBV7-6, the J gene TRBJ1-2; a weak D match, TRBD1 (6 bases). This CDR3 comprises 15 residues. The V end was cut by 5 bases, the J end by 8 bases, with 21 bases between. CDR1 and CDR2 from the germline V gene are SGHVS and FNYEAQ. The CDR3 sequence: CASSASGHPAEGYTF. For the CDR3, the DNA is TGTGCCAGCAGCGCGTCGGGACATCCGGCGGAGGGCTACACCTTC.

The CDR3 DNA reads as TGTGCCAGCAGCAGACTAGCAGATACGCAGTATTTT. Translation gives CASSRLADTQYF. The chain joins TRBV7-2 to TRBJ2-3; TRBD2 is a possible D gene (6 bases). The CDR3 runs 12 residues. Germline V gene lookup returns CDR1 SGHTA and CDR2 FQGNSA. Trimming left V 5 bases short and J 4 bases short, with 7 bases between.

This chain links TRBV4-3 with TRBJ1-2, with unresolved D. The germline CDR1 and CDR2 sequences are LGHNA and YSLEER. The CDR3 is 15 residues long. Trimming removed 4 bases at V and 2 bases at J, with 14 bases between. The CDR3 nucleotides read TGCGCCAGCAGCCCACCCGGACTGATCAACTATGGCTACACCTTC. Translating gives CASSPPGLINYGYTF.